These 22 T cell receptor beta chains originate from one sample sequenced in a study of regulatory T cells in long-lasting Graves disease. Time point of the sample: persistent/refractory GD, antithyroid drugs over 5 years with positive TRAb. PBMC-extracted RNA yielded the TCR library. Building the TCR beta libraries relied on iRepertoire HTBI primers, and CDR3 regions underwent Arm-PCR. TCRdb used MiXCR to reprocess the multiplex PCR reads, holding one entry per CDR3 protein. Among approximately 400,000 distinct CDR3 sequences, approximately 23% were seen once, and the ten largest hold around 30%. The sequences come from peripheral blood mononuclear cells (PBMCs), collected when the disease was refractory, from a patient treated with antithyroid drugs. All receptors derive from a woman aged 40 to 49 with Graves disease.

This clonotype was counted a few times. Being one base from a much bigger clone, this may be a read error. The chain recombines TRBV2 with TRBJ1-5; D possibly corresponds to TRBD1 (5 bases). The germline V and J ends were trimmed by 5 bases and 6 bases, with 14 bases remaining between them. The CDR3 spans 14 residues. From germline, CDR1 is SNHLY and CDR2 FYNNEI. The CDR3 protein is CASSLGEVGQPQHF. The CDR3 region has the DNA TGTGCCAGCAGTTTAGGGGAGGTGGGTCAGCCCCAGCATTTT.

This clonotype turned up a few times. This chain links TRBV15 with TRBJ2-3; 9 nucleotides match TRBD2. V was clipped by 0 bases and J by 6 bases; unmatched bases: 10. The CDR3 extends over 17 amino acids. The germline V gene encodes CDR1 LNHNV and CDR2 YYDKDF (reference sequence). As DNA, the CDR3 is TGTGCCACCAGCAGAGATCAGACTAGCGGCCTCGGGGATACGCAGTATTTT. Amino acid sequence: CATSRDQTSGLGDTQYF.

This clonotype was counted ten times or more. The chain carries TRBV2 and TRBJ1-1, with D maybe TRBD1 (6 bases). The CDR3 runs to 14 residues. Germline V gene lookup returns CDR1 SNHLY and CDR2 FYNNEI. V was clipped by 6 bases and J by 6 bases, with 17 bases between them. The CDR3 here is CASRVDRSVAEAFF. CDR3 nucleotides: TGTGCCAGCAGAGTTGACAGGAGTGTGGCTGAAGCTTTCTTT.

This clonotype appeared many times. This CDR3 is CASSFTGRGETQYF. The CDR3 nucleotides read TGTGCCAGCAGCTTCACGGGCCGAGGAGAGACCCAGTACTTC. V is TRBV3-1 and J is TRBJ2-5, with D uncertain. The germline gives CDR1 LGHDT, CDR2 YNNKEL (reference sequence). This CDR3 is 14 amino acids long. V shed 5 bases and J shed 4 bases, with 14 bases lying between them.

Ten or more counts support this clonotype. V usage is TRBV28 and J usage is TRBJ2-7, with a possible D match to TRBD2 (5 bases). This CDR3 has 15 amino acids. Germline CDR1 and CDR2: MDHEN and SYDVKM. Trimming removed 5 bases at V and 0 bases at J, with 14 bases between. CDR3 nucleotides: TGTGCCAGCAGTCTTACTAGTACGGACTCCTACGAGCAGTACTTC. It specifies CASSLTSTDSYEQYF.

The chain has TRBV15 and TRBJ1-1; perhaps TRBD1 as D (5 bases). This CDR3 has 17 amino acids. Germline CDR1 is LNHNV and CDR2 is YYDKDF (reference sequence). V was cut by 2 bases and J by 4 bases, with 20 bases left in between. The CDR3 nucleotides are TGTGCCACCAGCAGATCCGGGAGCCCCGGGGGAGGCACTGAAGCTTTCTTT. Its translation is CATSRSGSPGGGTEAFF.

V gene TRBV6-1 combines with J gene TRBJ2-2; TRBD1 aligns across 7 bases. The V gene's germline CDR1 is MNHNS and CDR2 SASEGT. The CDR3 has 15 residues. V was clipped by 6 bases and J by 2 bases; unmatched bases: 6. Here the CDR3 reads CASSTHRGNTGELFF. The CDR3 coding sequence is TGTGCCAGCAGCACTCACAGGGGAAACACCGGGGAGCTGTTTTTT.

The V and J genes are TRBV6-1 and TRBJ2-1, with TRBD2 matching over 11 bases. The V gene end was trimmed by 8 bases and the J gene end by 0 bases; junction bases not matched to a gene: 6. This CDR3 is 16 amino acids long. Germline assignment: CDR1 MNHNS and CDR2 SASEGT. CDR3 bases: TGTGCCAGCTGTATAGCGGGAGGGCCCTCCTACAATGAGCAGTTCTTC. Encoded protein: CASCIAGGPSYNEQFF.

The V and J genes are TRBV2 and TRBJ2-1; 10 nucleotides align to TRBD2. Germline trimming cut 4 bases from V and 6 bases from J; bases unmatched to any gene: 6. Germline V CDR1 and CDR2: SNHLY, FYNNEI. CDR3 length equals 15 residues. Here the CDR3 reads CASSVLAGDVNEQFF. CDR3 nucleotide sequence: TGTGCCAGCAGTGTTCTAGCGGGAGATGTCAATGAGCAGTTCTTC.

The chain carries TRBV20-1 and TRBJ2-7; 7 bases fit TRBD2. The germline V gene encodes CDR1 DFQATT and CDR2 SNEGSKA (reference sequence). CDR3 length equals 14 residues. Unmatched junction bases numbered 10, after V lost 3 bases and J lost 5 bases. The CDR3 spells CSARTSLPVHEQYF. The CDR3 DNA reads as TGCAGTGCTAGGACTAGCCTCCCGGTCCACGAGCAGTACTTC.

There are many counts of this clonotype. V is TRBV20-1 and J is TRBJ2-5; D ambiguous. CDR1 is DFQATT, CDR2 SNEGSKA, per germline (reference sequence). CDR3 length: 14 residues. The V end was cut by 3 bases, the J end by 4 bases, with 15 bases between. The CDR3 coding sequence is TGCAGTGCTAGGGATTCGGGCCTCAGAGAGACCCAGTACTTC. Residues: CSARDSGLRETQYF.

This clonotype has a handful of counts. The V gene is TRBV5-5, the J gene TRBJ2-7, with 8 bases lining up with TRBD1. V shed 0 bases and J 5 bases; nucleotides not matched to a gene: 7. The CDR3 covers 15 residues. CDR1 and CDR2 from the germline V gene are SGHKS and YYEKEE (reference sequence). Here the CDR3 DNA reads TGTGCCAGCAGCTTGGTGGCAGGGGGCAACGACGAGCAGTACTTC. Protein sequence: CASSLVAGGNDEQYF.

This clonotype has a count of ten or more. CDR3 residues: CASSIPPGATRQETQYF. The CDR3 coding sequence is TGTGCCAGCAGTATCCCCCCGGGGGCGACGCGGCAAGAGACCCAGTACTTC. This chain uses TRBV28 with TRBJ2-5, with D perhaps assigned TRBD1 or TRBD2 (6 bases each). This CDR3 has 17 amino acids. The V end lost 5 bases, the J end lost 2 bases, and 21 bases lay between the germline ends. Germline V CDR1 and CDR2: MDHEN, SYDVKM.

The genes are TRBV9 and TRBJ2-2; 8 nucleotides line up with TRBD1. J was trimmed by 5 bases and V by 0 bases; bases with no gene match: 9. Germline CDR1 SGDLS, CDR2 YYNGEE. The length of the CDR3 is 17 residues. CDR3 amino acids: CASSVATPGGGTGELFF. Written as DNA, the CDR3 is TGTGCCAGCAGCGTAGCAACCCCAGGGGGCGGAACCGGGGAGCTGTTTTTT.

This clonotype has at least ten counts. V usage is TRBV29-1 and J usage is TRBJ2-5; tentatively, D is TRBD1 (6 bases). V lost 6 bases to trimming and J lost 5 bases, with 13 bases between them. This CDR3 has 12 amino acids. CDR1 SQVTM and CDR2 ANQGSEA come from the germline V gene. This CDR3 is CSVQDSWETQYF. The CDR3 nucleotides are TGCAGCGTCCAGGACAGTTGGGAGACCCAGTACTTC.

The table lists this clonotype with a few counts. CDR3 region: CASSSNRGLHTEAFF. Here the CDR3 DNA reads TGTGCCAGTAGTAGCAACAGGGGGCTGCACACTGAAGCTTTCTTT. V and J are TRBV19 and TRBJ1-1, with 9 nucleotides matching TRBD1. CDR3 size: 15 residues. Germline CDR1 and CDR2: LNHDA and SQIVND (reference sequence). The J segment lost 3 bases and the V segment lost 4 bases, leaving 6 bases of the junction unmatched.

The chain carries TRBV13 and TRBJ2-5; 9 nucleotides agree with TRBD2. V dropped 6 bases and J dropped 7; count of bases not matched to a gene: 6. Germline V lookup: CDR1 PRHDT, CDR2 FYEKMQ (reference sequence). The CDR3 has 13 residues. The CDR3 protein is CASRGTSSRTQYF. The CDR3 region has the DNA TGTGCCAGCAGGGGGACTAGCTCGCGGACCCAGTACTTC.

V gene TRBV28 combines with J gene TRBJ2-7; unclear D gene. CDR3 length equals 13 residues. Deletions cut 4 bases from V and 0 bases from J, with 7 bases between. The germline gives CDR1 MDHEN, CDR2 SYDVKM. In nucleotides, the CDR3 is TGTGCCAGCAGTTGGGGAAACTCCTACGAGCAGTACTTC. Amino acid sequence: CASSWGNSYEQYF.

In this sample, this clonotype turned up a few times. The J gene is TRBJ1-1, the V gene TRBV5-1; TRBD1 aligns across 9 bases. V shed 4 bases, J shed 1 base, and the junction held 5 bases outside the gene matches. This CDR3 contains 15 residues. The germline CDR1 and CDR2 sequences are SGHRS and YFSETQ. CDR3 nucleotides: TGCGCCAGCAGCCATTGGGACAGGGAGAACACTGAAGCTTTCTTT. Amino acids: CASSHWDRENTEAFF.

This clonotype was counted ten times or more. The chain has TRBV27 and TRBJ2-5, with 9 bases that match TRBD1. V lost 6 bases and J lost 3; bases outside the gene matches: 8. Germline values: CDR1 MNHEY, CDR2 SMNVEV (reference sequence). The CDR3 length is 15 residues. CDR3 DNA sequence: TGTGCCAGCAGCTTGACGGGACAGGGTAAAGAGACCCAGTACTTC. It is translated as CASSLTGQGKETQYF.

The CDR3 is CASSDLLTYEQYF. The DNA for the CDR3 is TGTGCCAGCAGTGACTTGCTTACCTACGAGCAGTACTTC. The V and J genes are TRBV28 and TRBJ2-7; no definite D call. Germline lookup yields CDR1 MDHEN and CDR2 SYDVKM. Trimming took 5 bases from V and 2 from J, leaving 10 bases between them. The CDR3 has 13 amino acids. Full variable domain (remainder filled in from reference TRBV28 and TRBJ2-7): DVKVTQSSRYLVKRTGEKVFLECVQDMDHENMFWYRQDPGLGLRLIYFSYDVKMKEKGDIPEGYSVSREKKERFSLILESASTNQTSMYLCASSDLLTYEQYFGPGTRLTVT.

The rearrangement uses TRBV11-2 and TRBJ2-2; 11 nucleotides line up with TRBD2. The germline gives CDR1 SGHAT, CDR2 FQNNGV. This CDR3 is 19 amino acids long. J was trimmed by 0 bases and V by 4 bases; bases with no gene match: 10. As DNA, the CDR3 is TGTGCCAGCAGCTCTCTTCGTACTAGCGGGAGACCGAACACCGGGGAGCTGTTTTTT. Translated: CASSSLRTSGRPNTGELFF. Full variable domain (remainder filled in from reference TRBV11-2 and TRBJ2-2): EAGVAQSPRYKIIEKRQSVAFWCNPISGHATLYWYQQILGQGPKLLIQFQNNGVVDDSQLPKDRFSAERLKGVDSTLKIQPAKLEDSAVYLCASSSLRTSGRPNTGELFFGEGSRLTVL.